This is a list of T cell receptor beta chains from one sample in a study of blood T cell repertoires in COVID-19. Using immunoSEQ multiplex PCR, the repertoire was profiled, and TCRdb retains in-frame clones only, with some absent. Of about 250,000 clones in the sample, approximately 80% were seen once. The sample consisted of peripheral blood. The receptor source for this set is an elderly man with acute or convalescent COVID-19. CDR3s include the opening cysteine and the closing phenylalanine or tryptophan. The D gene is left open where the match is weak. Size is stated for part of the rows, as once, few or many counts, or as a class when the clone is expanded.

V gene: TRBV11-3; clone size: once; J gene: TRBJ2-1; D gene: -; CDR3 DNA: TGTGCCAGCAGTAGGGGGTTCTCCTACAATGAGCAGTTCTTC; CDR3 protein: CASSRGFSYNEQFF
V gene: TRBV28; clone size: few; J gene: TRBJ1-1; D gene: TRBD1; CDR3 DNA: TGTGCCAGCAGCCATCAGGGGGCGCGGGATGAAGCTTTCTTT; CDR3 protein: CASSHQGARDEAFF
V gene: TRBV5-1; clone size: -; J gene: TRBJ1-2; D gene: TRBD1; CDR3 DNA: TGCGCCAGCAGCACGACAGGGGTACACTATGGCTACACCTTC; CDR3 protein: CASSTTGVHYGYTF
V gene: TRBV7-2; clone size: -; J gene: TRBJ1-3; D gene: -; CDR3 DNA: TGTGCCAGCAGCCCACAGGTTTACTCTGGAAACACCATATATTTT; CDR3 protein: CASSPQVYSGNTIYF
V gene: TRBV13; clone size: -; J gene: TRBJ2-1; D gene: -; CDR3 DNA: TGTGCCAGCAGCTTAGATGGGTCGCTGAGGGAGATCGGGGGTGAGCAGTTCTTC; CDR3 protein: CASSLDGSLREIGGEQFF
V gene: TRBV3-1/TRBV3-2; clone size: -; J gene: TRBJ1-4; D gene: -; CDR3 DNA: TGTGCCAGCAACCAACCGTCCAGGGGAAATGAAAAACTGTTTTTT; CDR3 protein: CASNQPSRGNEKLFF
V gene: TRBV10-3; clone size: -; J gene: TRBJ1-2; D gene: TRBD1; CDR3 DNA: TGTGCCATCAGTACAGACAGGGCTCGCGGCTACACCTTC; CDR3 protein: CAISTDRARGYTF
V gene: TRBV20-1; clone size: -; J gene: TRBJ1-2; D gene: -; CDR3 DNA: TGCAGTTGCCTAAACTATGGCTACACCTTC; CDR3 protein: CSCLNYGYTF
V gene: TRBV6-5; clone size: once; J gene: TRBJ2-2; D gene: -; CDR3 DNA: TGTGCCAGCAGTTACTCGAGTCCCGACAGTTTCGGGGAGCTGTTTTTT; CDR3 protein: CASSYSSPDSFGELFF
V gene: TRBV13; clone size: -; J gene: TRBJ2-7; D gene: -; CDR3 DNA: TGTGCCAGCAGCCGTTGGACTATTAGAGTCCACGAGCAGTACTTC; CDR3 protein: CASSRWTIRVHEQYF
V gene: TRBV2; clone size: many; J gene: TRBJ1-1; D gene: -; CDR3 DNA: TGTGCCAGCAGTGAAGCGCTTCACCAGGATCTTCCCCCCATGAACACTGAAGCTTTCTTT; CDR3 protein: CASSEALHQDLPPMNTEAFF
V gene: TRBV12-5; clone size: -; J gene: TRBJ2-3; D gene: TRBD1; CDR3 DNA: TGTGCTAGTGGTTTGGTACTGGGACAGGACACAGATACGCAGTATTTT; CDR3 protein: CASGLVLGQDTDTQYF
V gene: TRBV14; clone size: many; J gene: TRBJ1-5; D gene: -; CDR3 DNA: TGTGCCAGCAGCCAGACGGGGCAGCCCCAGCATTTT; CDR3 protein: CASSQTGQPQHF
V gene: TRBV12-2; clone size: -; J gene: TRBJ1-1; D gene: -; CDR3 DNA: TGTGCAAGTCGCTTAGCGCGAGGCAGGATCGGGGCTGAAGCTTTCTTT; CDR3 protein: CASRLARGRIGAEAFF
V gene: TRBV5-1; clone size: -; J gene: TRBJ2-6; D gene: -; CDR3 DNA: TGCGCCAGCAGCTTGTATAGCGCAGCCTTTCCATCTGGGGCCAACGTCCTGACTTTC; CDR3 protein: CASSLYSAAFPSGANVLTF
V gene: TRBV24-1; clone size: -; J gene: TRBJ2-3; D gene: TRBD1; CDR3 DNA: TGTGCCACCAGTGATTGGGCCGGGACAGGGGGCAACACAGATACGCAGTATTTT; CDR3 protein: CATSDWAGTGGNTDTQYF
V gene: TRBV12-1; clone size: -; J gene: TRBJ1-5; D gene: -; CDR3 DNA: TGTGCCAGCAGCTCCCCCCCGAGTTATAGCAATCAGCCCCAGCATTTT; CDR3 protein: CASSSPPSYSNQPQHF
V gene: TRBV3-1/TRBV3-2; clone size: -; J gene: TRBJ1-6; D gene: -; CDR3 DNA: TGTGCCAGCAGCCAACCGGGACACTCACCCCTCCACTTT; CDR3 protein: CASSQPGHSPLHF
V gene: TRBV4-1; clone size: -; J gene: TRBJ2-7; D gene: TRBD2; CDR3 DNA: TGCGCCAGCAGCCAAGGTAACGCGGGAGGGCCTTACGAGCAGTACTTC; CDR3 protein: CASSQGNAGGPYEQYF
V gene: TRBV5-1; clone size: -; J gene: TRBJ2-7; D gene: TRBD2; CDR3 DNA: TGCGCCAGCAGCTTGGTGGCGGGAGTGAGGTACGAGCAGTACTTC; CDR3 protein: CASSLVAGVRYEQYF
V gene: TRBV14; clone size: -; J gene: TRBJ2-6; D gene: -; CDR3 DNA: TGTGCCAGCAGCCCCCAGGTCCCGGGGGCCAACGTCCTGACTTTC; CDR3 protein: CASSPQVPGANVLTF
V gene: TRBV3-1/TRBV3-2; clone size: -; J gene: TRBJ2-1; D gene: TRBD2; CDR3 DNA: TGTGCCAGCAGCCAAGATTTTCGAAGCCCGGGACTAGCGGGAGCCCCCCATAGAAATGAGCAGTTCTTC; CDR3 protein: CASSQDFRSPGLAGAPHRNEQFF
V gene: TRBV6-5; clone size: -; J gene: TRBJ2-5; D gene: -; CDR3 DNA: TGTGCCAGCAGTAACCTTGGGGGCTTCCGCGGGACCCAGTACTTC; CDR3 protein: CASSNLGGFRGTQYF
V gene: TRBV6-5; clone size: once; J gene: TRBJ1-1; D gene: TRBD1; CDR3 DNA: TGTGCCAGCAGTTACGGGACAGGGGGCGCGACTGAAGCTTTCTTT; CDR3 protein: CASSYGTGGATEAFF
V gene: TRBV5-1; clone size: -; J gene: TRBJ2-7; D gene: -; CDR3 DNA: TGCGCCAGCAGCCCCGATCCAGACAGTACCTACGAGCAGTACTTC; CDR3 protein: CASSPDPDSTYEQYF
V gene: TRBV27; clone size: -; J gene: TRBJ2-7; D gene: -; CDR3 DNA: TGTGCCAGCAGCGACGGGGGCTCCTACGAGCAGTACTTC; CDR3 protein: CASSDGGSYEQYF
V gene: TRBV27; clone size: -; J gene: TRBJ2-1; D gene: TRBD2; CDR3 DNA: TGTGCCAGCAGCCGGACTAGCGGGGGAAACAATGAGCAGTTCTTC; CDR3 protein: CASSRTSGGNNEQFF
V gene: TRBV28; clone size: -; J gene: TRBJ1-2; D gene: TRBD1; CDR3 DNA: TGTGCCAGCAGTTCAGGACAGGGAAGTAGGGGCTACACCTTC; CDR3 protein: CASSSGQGSRGYTF
V gene: TRBV18; clone size: once; J gene: TRBJ2-7; D gene: TRBD1; CDR3 DNA: TGTGCCAGCTCCTCGGGACAGGGCACCTACGAGCAGTACTTC; CDR3 protein: CASSSGQGTYEQYF
V gene: TRBV18; clone size: -; J gene: TRBJ1-4; D gene: -; CDR3 DNA: TGTGCCAGCTCTCCTAGTGCAACTAATGAAAAACTGTTTTTT; CDR3 protein: CASSPSATNEKLFF
V gene: TRBV12-3/TRBV12-4; clone size: -; J gene: TRBJ1-1; D gene: -; CDR3 DNA: TGTGCCAGCAGTTCGGGTGGGGAAGCTTTCTTT; CDR3 protein: CASSSGGEAFF
V gene: TRBV24-1; clone size: -; J gene: TRBJ2-1; D gene: -; CDR3 DNA: TGTGCCACCAGTGCGCGACTTTACAATGAGCAGTTCTTC; CDR3 protein: CATSARLYNEQFF
V gene: TRBV7-9; clone size: -; J gene: TRBJ2-7; D gene: -; CDR3 DNA: TGTGCCAGCAGCTTAACAGGGACCTACGAGCAGTACTTC; CDR3 protein: CASSLTGTYEQYF
V gene: TRBV4-1; clone size: -; J gene: TRBJ2-1; D gene: TRBD1; CDR3 DNA: TGCGCCAGCAGCCAAAATCCGACAGGGGAGATCAATGAGCAGTTCTTC; CDR3 protein: CASSQNPTGEINEQFF
V gene: TRBV6-5; clone size: -; J gene: TRBJ1-6; D gene: -; CDR3 DNA: TGTGCCAGCAAAGGACTTCGGTTGGCCCTCCACTTT; CDR3 protein: CASKGLRLALHF
V gene: TRBV24-1; clone size: -; J gene: TRBJ2-7; D gene: TRBD2; CDR3 DNA: TGTGCCACCAGTGGTCCGGGAGGAAGGGTTATGGGCTCCTACGAGCAGTACTTC; CDR3 protein: CATSGPGGRVMGSYEQYF
V gene: TRBV11-2; clone size: -; J gene: TRBJ2-7; D gene: TRBD2; CDR3 DNA: TGTGCCAGCAGCCTACGCTTCGGGACTAGCGTTTTCTACGAGCAGTACTTC; CDR3 protein: CASSLRFGTSVFYEQYF
V gene: TRBV4-1; clone size: -; J gene: TRBJ1-5; D gene: TRBD1; CDR3 DNA: TGCGCCAGCAGCCAGGCCCAGGGGGCGCGGGGTCAGCCCCAGCATTTT; CDR3 protein: CASSQAQGARGQPQHF
V gene: TRBV5-1; clone size: -; J gene: TRBJ1-5; D gene: TRBD1; CDR3 DNA: TGCGCCAGCAGCTTCACAGGGGGGGCAGGGCCCCAGCATTTT; CDR3 protein: CASSFTGGAGPQHF
V gene: TRBV15; clone size: -; J gene: TRBJ2-7; D gene: -; CDR3 DNA: TGTGCCACCAGGCTTCGCCTCTCAGGGGTCCCCTACGAGCAGTACTTC; CDR3 protein: CATRLRLSGVPYEQYF
V gene: TRBV5-1; clone size: -; J gene: TRBJ2-1; D gene: -; CDR3 DNA: TGCGCCAGCAGCTTGGTAGGACTAAACAGCCGATTTGGACAAGGAGATGAGCAGTTCTTC; CDR3 protein: CASSLVGLNSRFGQGDEQFF